Presented here are 3 T cell receptor beta chains from one specimen sequenced in a study of blood T cell repertoires in COVID-19. Here immunoSEQ multiplex PCR was the method, and the copy in TCRdb shows in-frame clones only, minus some. The table includes 210,000 or so clones, roughly 85% detected once. The sequenced sample was PBMCs or T cells enriched from blood (not recorded which). The receptors were gathered from a man between 25 and 39 years old who had recovered from COVID-19.

The sample holds one count of this clone. The chain carries TRBV3-1 (or the pseudogene TRBV3-2) and TRBJ2-1; 9 bases fit TRBD2. The J segment lost 2 bases and the V segment lost 4 bases, leaving 6 bases of the junction unmatched. This CDR3 spans 16 amino acids. Per the germline V gene, CDR1 is LGHDT and CDR2 is YNNKEL (reference sequence). CDR3 in amino acids: CASSPSSGVTYNEQFF. Written as DNA, the CDR3 is TGTGCCAGCAGCCCTTCTAGCGGGGTTACCTACAATGAGCAGTTCTTC.

The chain is built from TRBV19 and TRBJ2-1; maybe TRBD1 (6 bases). Between the trimmed V and J ends, which lost 0 bases and 0 bases, there was a span of 24 bases. The CDR3 has 21 residues. CDR1 LNHDA and CDR2 SQIVND come from the germline V gene (reference sequence). The DNA for the CDR3 is TGTGCCAGTAGTATAGACCAATTAATTGGGACACCGGGTAGCTCCTACAATGAGCAGTTCTTC. Translated, it gives CASSIDQLIGTPGSSYNEQFF.

The V gene is TRBV11-2, the J gene TRBJ2-2, with D possibly matching TRBD2 (5 bases). Germline V lookup: CDR1 SGHAT, CDR2 FQNNGV. The CDR3 sequence is 15 residues long. Deletions cut 8 bases from V and 1 base from J, with 14 bases between. CDR3 DNA sequence: TGTGCCAGCCCCCCCGAGGGTAGGAACACCGGGGAGCTGTTTTTT. It yields the protein CASPPEGRNTGELFF.